These 14 T cell receptor beta chains came from one sample sequenced in a study of identical twins. In TCRdb, the 5' RACE reads were re-called with MiXCR into one record per CDR3 protein. The sample yields 650,000 to 750,000 distinct CDR3 sequences, approximately 21% seen once. In addition, the sample was reused for a study of T cells expressing NK-cell markers.

Material: PBMCs. The receptors stem from a woman aged 18-29 years in good health.

This clonotype has a handful of counts. This sequence joins TRBV7-9 and TRBJ1-1; perhaps TRBD1 as D (6 bases). The CDR3 loop spans 14 amino acids. Germline lookup yields CDR1 SEHNR and CDR2 FQNEAQ (reference sequence). V lost 6 bases, J lost 5 bases, and 16 bases lay in between. CDR3 loop: CASSLRGGWTEAFF. DNA of the CDR3: TGTGCCAGCAGTCTACGGGGGGGCTGGACTGAAGCTTTCTTT.

The V gene is TRBV5-5, the J gene TRBJ2-5, with 12 bases matching TRBD2. V lost 1 base and J lost 0; bases outside the gene matches: 7. Per the germline V gene, CDR1 is SGHKS and CDR2 is YYEKEE (reference sequence). This CDR3 region has 18 residues. CDR3 sequence: CASSLRLAGGNYQETQYF. As DNA, the CDR3 is TGTGCCAGCAGCTTGAGGCTAGCGGGGGGGAATTACCAAGAGACCCAGTACTTC.

The genes are TRBV12-3 or TRBV12-4 and TRBJ1-1; 9 nucleotides align to TRBD1. CDR3 length: 13 amino acids. The V gene end was trimmed by 6 bases and the J gene end by 7 bases; junction bases not matched to a gene: 6. The DNA of the CDR3 is TGTGCCAGCAGGATACAGGGGGCAAGTGAAGCTTTCTTT. Translation: CASRIQGASEAFF.

In this sample, this clonotype turned up many times. The chain recombines TRBV7-9 with TRBJ1-5, with 7 nucleotides matching TRBD1. Germline V gene data show CDR1 as SEHNR and CDR2 as FQNEAQ (reference sequence). V lost 5 bases, J lost 9 bases, and 10 bases stayed unmatched. CDR3 length: 14 residues. The CDR3 loop is CASSPGQSNSPQHF. Here the CDR3 DNA reads TGTGCCAGCAGCCCGGGACAGTCTAATTCGCCCCAGCATTTT.

The sample holds a few counts of this clonotype. V is TRBV7-9 and J is TRBJ2-7, with D unresolved. This CDR3 comprises 12 residues. Trimming took 6 bases from V and 4 from J, leaving 10 bases between them. Germline-derived CDR1 and CDR2 are SEHNR and FQNEAQ (reference sequence). The CDR3 DNA reads as TGTGCCAGCAGTTCCGTGACTTACGAGCAGTACTTC. Translating it yields CASSSVTYEQYF.

This clonotype was seen at least ten times. V and J are TRBV25-1 and TRBJ2-2; weak D call: TRBD2 (6 bases). V gave up 4 bases and J gave up 2 bases, with 11 bases separating them. CDR1 is MGHDK and CDR2 is SYGVNS in the germline V gene. The CDR3 covers 15 residues. The CDR3 here is CASSVTGTNTGELFF. The CDR3 DNA reads as TGTGCCAGCAGTGTGACCGGGACTAACACCGGGGAGCTGTTTTTT.

This clonotype was seen only a few times. This chain links TRBV20-1 with TRBJ2-5, with 9 nucleotides matching TRBD2. From germline, CDR1 is DFQATT and CDR2 SNEGSKA (reference sequence). Losses at the gene ends were 0 bases for V and 6 bases for J; bases not matched to a gene: 2. This CDR3 region has 13 residues. In DNA, the CDR3 is TGCAGTGCTAGAGATCTAGCGGGGAAGACCCAGTACTTC. Translating gives CSARDLAGKTQYF.

This clonotype was seen many times. The chain combines TRBV20-1 with TRBJ2-1; the match to TRBD1 covers 8 bases. The V gene's germline CDR1 is DFQATT and CDR2 SNEGSKA (reference sequence). The CDR3 covers 13 residues. V lost 2 bases to trimming and J lost 9 bases; unmatched junction nucleotides: 6. Written as DNA, the CDR3 is TGCAGTGCTAGATGGACAGGGAAGGGTGAGCAGTTCTTC. As protein: CSARWTGKGEQFF.

This clonotype was seen only a few times. The J gene is TRBJ2-3, the V gene TRBV6-5; 7 bases agree with TRBD2. After removal of 0 bases from V and 7 bases from J, the junction contained 4 bases not matched to a gene. The CDR3 has 14 amino acids. Germline loops: CDR1 MNHEY, CDR2 SVGAGI. The CDR3 nucleotides are TGTGCCAGCAGTTACTCGCGGGGGACGAATACGCAGTATTTT. Protein product: CASSYSRGTNTQYF.

This clonotype was seen a handful of times. This rearrangement joins TRBV29-1 to TRBJ2-3; 8 nucleotides align to TRBD1. J gave up 5 bases and V 6 bases, and 13 bases lay outside the gene matches. Germline V gene data show CDR1 as SQVTM and CDR2 as ANQGSEA. The CDR3 is made up of 15 amino acids. The CDR3: CSVATGVASEDTQYF. The CDR3 region has the DNA TGCAGCGTGGCGACAGGGGTAGCGAGCGAAGATACGCAGTATTTT.

This clonotype has only a few counts. The chain employs TRBV6-1 and TRBJ1-4; the match to TRBD1 covers 7 bases. The junction had 7 bases not matched to a gene; V was cut back by 7 bases and J by 5 bases. Germline loops: CDR1 MNHNS, CDR2 SASEGT. This CDR3 spans 14 amino acids. The CDR3: CASKPGQRNEKLFF. For the CDR3, the DNA is TGTGCCAGCAAACCGGGACAGCGCAATGAAAAACTGTTTTTT.

This clonotype has a handful of counts. CDR3 DNA: TGTGCCAGCAGTTTTGGGGTAACGGGCGGGGAGCTGTTTTTT. It is translated as CASSFGVTGGELFF. The chain uses TRBV27 and TRBJ2-2; D unclear. The germline gives CDR1 MNHEY, CDR2 SMNVEV (reference sequence). The CDR3 is made up of 14 amino acids. Trimming removed 3 bases at V and 7 bases at J, with 12 bases between.

This clonotype came up many times. This chain uses TRBV29-1 with TRBJ2-3; no reliable D call. This CDR3 comprises 12 residues. V dropped 8 bases and J dropped 2 bases, with 11 bases sitting between them. Looked up from germline, CDR1 is SQVTM and CDR2 is ANQGSEA. The CDR3 loop reads CSPKTITDTQYF. The CDR3 nucleotides are TGCAGCCCCAAGACGATCACAGATACGCAGTATTTT.

This clonotype was detected many times. The chain recombines TRBV20-1 with TRBJ2-3; D is unclear. V was cut by 2 bases and J by 6 bases, with 12 bases left in between. Germline loops: CDR1 DFQATT, CDR2 SNEGSKA (reference sequence). CDR3 size: 13 residues. CDR3: CSARPLSFDTQYF. The CDR3 DNA reads TGCAGTGCTAGACCACTAAGTTTCGATACGCAGTATTTT.